Listed below are T cell receptor beta chains from one sample, sequenced in a study of vaccination and CD4 T cells after COVID-19. No antigens are known for them. TCRdb independently ran MiXCR on the PCR reads; one entry per CDR3 protein. The sample shows roughly 14,000 distinct CDR3 sequences, 48% of them seen only once. The sample was CD4+ T cells from blood, cultured in vitro. The receptors derive from a human donor who had recovered from COVID-19. Each CDR3 is given with its conserved first and last residue. D genes are given only for firm matches. Clone sizes are given selectively: once, few, many, or a class where the clone is expanded.

CDR3 protein: CATGAQGGLFF
CDR3 DNA: TGTGCCACCGGGGCACAGGGAGGACTGTTTTTT
J gene: TRBJ1-4
clone size: few
D gene: -
V gene: TRBV15

CDR3 protein: CASSVKGGFGYTF
CDR3 DNA: TGTGCCAGCAGTGTCAAGGGCGGTTTCGGCTACACCTTC
J gene: TRBJ1-2
clone size: -
D gene: -
V gene: TRBV7-2

CDR3 protein: CASSGRGPYEQYF
CDR3 DNA: TGTGCCAGCAGCGGGAGGGGGCCCTACGAGCAGTACTTC
J gene: TRBJ2-7
clone size: few
D gene: -
V gene: TRBV7-9

CDR3 protein: CASSLSGGQNQPQHF
CDR3 DNA: TGTGCCAGCAGTTTGTCAGGGGGCCAGAATCAGCCCCAGCATTTT
J gene: TRBJ1-5
clone size: -
D gene: TRBD1
V gene: TRBV12-3/TRBV12-4

CDR3 protein: CASSRGGRSNQPQHF
CDR3 DNA: TGTGCCAGCAGTAGGGGGGGCCGGAGCAATCAGCCCCAGCATTTT
J gene: TRBJ1-5
clone size: -
D gene: -
V gene: TRBV27

CDR3 protein: CASSFLPGSTDTQYF
CDR3 DNA: TGTGCCAGCAGCTTCCTACCGGGAAGCACAGATACGCAGTATTTT
J gene: TRBJ2-3
clone size: -
D gene: -
V gene: TRBV7-9

CDR3 protein: CASSHTGGGPEAFF
CDR3 DNA: TGTGCCAGCAGCCATACAGGGGGCGGGCCTGAAGCTTTCTTT
J gene: TRBJ1-1
clone size: -
D gene: TRBD1
V gene: TRBV7-9

CDR3 protein: CASSTDGIRYNEQFF
CDR3 DNA: TGTGCCAGTAGTACTGACGGGATCCGGTACAATGAGCAGTTCTTC
J gene: TRBJ2-1
clone size: -
D gene: -
V gene: TRBV19

CDR3 protein: CSATGDSYEQYF
CDR3 DNA: TGCAGTGCTACGGGGGACTCCTACGAGCAGTACTTC
J gene: TRBJ2-7
clone size: -
D gene: -
V gene: TRBV20-1

CDR3 protein: CASSQAAIDRNYGYTF
CDR3 DNA: TGTGCCAGCAGCCAAGCCGCGATTGACAGGAACTATGGCTACACCTTC
J gene: TRBJ1-2
clone size: once
D gene: -
V gene: TRBV14

CDR3 protein: CASSLPAGGGVNEQFF
CDR3 DNA: TGTGCCAGCAGCCTACCTGCTGGGGGTGGGGTCAATGAGCAGTTCTTC
J gene: TRBJ2-1
clone size: few
D gene: -
V gene: TRBV6-1

CDR3 protein: CASSQESGAANTGELFF
CDR3 DNA: TGTGCCAGCAGCCAAGAGTCGGGCGCCGCGAACACCGGGGAGCTGTTTTTT
J gene: TRBJ2-2
clone size: -
D gene: -
V gene: TRBV4-2